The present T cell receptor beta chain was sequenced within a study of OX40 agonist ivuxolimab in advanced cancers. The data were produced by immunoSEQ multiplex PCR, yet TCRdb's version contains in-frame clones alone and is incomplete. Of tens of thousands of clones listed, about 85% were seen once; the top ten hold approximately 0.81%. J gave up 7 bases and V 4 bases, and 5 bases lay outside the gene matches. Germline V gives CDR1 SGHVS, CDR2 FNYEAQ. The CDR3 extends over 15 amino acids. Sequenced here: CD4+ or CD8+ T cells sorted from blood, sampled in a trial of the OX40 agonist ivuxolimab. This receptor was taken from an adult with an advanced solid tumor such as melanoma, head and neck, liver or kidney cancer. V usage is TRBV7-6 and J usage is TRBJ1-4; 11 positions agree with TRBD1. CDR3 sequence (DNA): TGTGCCAGCAGCTATGGGACAGGGGGAGGTGAAAAACTGTTTTTT. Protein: CASSYGTGGGEKLFF. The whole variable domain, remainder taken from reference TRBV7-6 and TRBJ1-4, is GAGVSQSPRYKVTKRGQDVALRCDPISGHVSLYWYRQALGQGPEFLTYFNYEAQQDKSGLPNDRFSAERPEGSISTLTIQRTEQRDSAMYRCASSYGTGGGEKLFFGSGTQLSVL.